The source of this T cell receptor beta chain is a study of cytomegalovirus exposure and HLA in healthy donors. The J segment lost 8 bases and the V segment lost 3 bases, leaving 4 bases of the junction unmatched. There are 14 residues in the CDR3. Germline V gene sequence: CDR1 SGHTA, CDR2 FQGTGA. Notes on the study in general: Cytomegalovirus status, reportedly, was diagnosed with high specificity and sensitivity by the classifier. The study listed roughly 160 cytomegalovirus-associated TCR beta chains. Several of the most significant clusters appeared linked to common viral pathogens, based on a later analysis. Some segments of the V type, notably TRBV6-2 and TRBV6-3, were excluded as indistinguishable.

Comment on this clone: The antigen remains undetermined.

The PCR was carried out with 60 Vbeta primers and 13 Jbeta primers. Measured with immunoSEQ multiplex PCR; TCRdb has only the in-frame clones, and not every one. The table includes approximately 130,000 clones, around 74% detected once. The sequencing sample was made of PBMCs. The rearrangement uses TRBV7-3 and TRBJ2-4, with 10 bases lining up with TRBD1. This clonotype was sampled from a man aged 25 to 40 in good health and CMV-seronegative. CDR3 in DNA: TGTGCCAGCAGCTTTAGCGGGACAGGGGACATTCAGTACTTC. This codes for CASSFSGTGDIQYF.